What follows is one T cell receptor beta chain and its context. V was clipped by 3 bases and J by 6 bases; unmatched bases: 6. The germline V gene has CDR1 SGHTA and CDR2 FQGTGA. This CDR3 region has 14 residues. Use of 60 Vbeta and 13 Jbeta primers characterized the PCR. The protocol was immunoSEQ multiplex PCR, while the TCRdb copy is restricted to in-frame clones and leaves out a portion. The sample lists approximately 140,000 clones; roughly 80% were seen once. This sample was taken from a study of cytomegalovirus exposure and HLA in healthy donors. The chain combines TRBV7-3 with TRBJ2-3, with 7 bases fitting TRBD1. The TCR sequence derives from a woman aged 45 to 65 in good health and CMV-seropositive. Sequenced material: PBMCs. This chain's CDR3 is CASSLQGELDTQYF. CDR3 coding DNA: TGTGCCAGCAGCTTGCAGGGGGAATTGGATACGCAGTATTTT.